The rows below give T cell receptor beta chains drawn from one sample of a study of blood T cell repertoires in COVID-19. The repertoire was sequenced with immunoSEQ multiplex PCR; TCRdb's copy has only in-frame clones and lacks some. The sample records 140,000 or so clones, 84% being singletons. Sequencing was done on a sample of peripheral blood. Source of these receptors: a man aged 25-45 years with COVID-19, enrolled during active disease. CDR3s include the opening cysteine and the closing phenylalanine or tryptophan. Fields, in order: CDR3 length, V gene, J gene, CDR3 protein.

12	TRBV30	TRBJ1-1	CAWRQRSTEAFF
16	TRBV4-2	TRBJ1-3	CASSQDFTGVRDTIYF
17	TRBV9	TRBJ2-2	CASSVAVAGGMGGELFF
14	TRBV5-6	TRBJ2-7	CASSVDRLSYEQYF
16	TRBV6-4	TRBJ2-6	CASSGTSGSGANVLTF
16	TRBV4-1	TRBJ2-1	CASSPPDSREPNEQFF
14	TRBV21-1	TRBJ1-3	CASSPLGGGNTIYF
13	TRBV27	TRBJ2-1	CASSFRERNEQFF
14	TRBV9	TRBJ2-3	CASSPRGSGDTQYF
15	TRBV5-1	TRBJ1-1	CASSGTQGIGTEAFF
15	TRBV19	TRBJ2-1	CASSPRWGDRDEQFF
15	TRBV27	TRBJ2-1	CASSLLWTGGSEQFF
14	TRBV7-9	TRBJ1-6	CASSLAAGDSPLHF
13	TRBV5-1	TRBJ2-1	CASSLSGGNEQFF
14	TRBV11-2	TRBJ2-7	CASSSGTGSYEQYF
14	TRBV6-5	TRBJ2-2	CASRPGLLTGELFF
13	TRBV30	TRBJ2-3	CACHRGGTDTQYF
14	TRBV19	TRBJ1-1	CASSPAGLGTEAFF
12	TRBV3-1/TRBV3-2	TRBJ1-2	CASTRGHNGYTF
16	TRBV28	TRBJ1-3	CASSPWASGRENTIYF
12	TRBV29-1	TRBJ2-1	CSVDAGEGEQFF
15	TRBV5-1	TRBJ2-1	CASSTPGTSGRGQFF
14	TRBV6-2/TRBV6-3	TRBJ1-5	CASSPDREGQPQHF
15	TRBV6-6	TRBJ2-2	CASSYVGLPAGELFF
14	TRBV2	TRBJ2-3	CASSSDRGGDTQYF
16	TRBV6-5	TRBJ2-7	CASSYSTPPVSYEQYF
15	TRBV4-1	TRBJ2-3	CASSQVGIAGDKQYF
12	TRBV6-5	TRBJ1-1	CASTGVYTEAFF
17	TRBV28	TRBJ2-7	CASRITSGRAGSYEQYF
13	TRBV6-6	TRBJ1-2	CASRRQGDYGYTF